The 5 T cell receptor beta chains presented below share a single source sample, sequenced in a study of blood T cell repertoires in COVID-19. Profiled with immunoSEQ multiplex PCR; TCRdb holds only in-frame clones, not every one. The data show fewer than 450,000 clones, more than 70% seen once. The source material was peripheral blood. The source of these receptors is a woman in her forties or fifties with COVID-19, enrolled during active disease.

The chain couples TRBV3-1 (or the pseudogene TRBV3-2) to TRBJ1-1; D uncertain. This CDR3 region has 13 residues. Germline CDR1 reads LGHDT; CDR2 reads YNNKEL (reference sequence). V was shortened by 1 base and J by 9 bases, with 12 bases between the two germline ends. The CDR3, as DNA: TGTGCCAGCAGCCAAGGAGGTGGTGGTAAAGCTTTCTTT. Translation: CASSQGGGGKAFF.

The CDR3 coding sequence is TGTGCCAGCAGCCTAAACCTACTTAGCACAGATACGCAGTATTTT. Translated: CASSLNLLSTDTQYF. This chain joins TRBV3-1 (or the pseudogene TRBV3-2) and TRBJ2-3, with D unresolved. CDR1 is LGHDT and CDR2 is YNNKEL in the germline V gene (reference sequence). Trimming removed 4 bases from V and 0 bases from J, with 11 bases in between. CDR3 length: 15 residues.

V and J are TRBV24-1 and TRBJ2-7; 7 bases agree with TRBD2. The CDR3 loop spans 15 amino acids. Germline loops: CDR1 KGHDR, CDR2 SFDVKD. Germline trimming cut 5 bases from V and 3 bases from J; bases unmatched to any gene: 9. This chain's CDR3 is CATSGWEGLHYEQYF. CDR3 coding DNA: TGTGCCACCAGTGGCTGGGAGGGACTTCACTACGAGCAGTACTTC.

The chain carries TRBV19 and TRBJ1-2; tentatively, D is TRBD1 (5 bases). Per the germline V gene, CDR1 is LNHDA and CDR2 is SQIVND (reference sequence). The CDR3 runs 13 residues. V lost 4 bases, J lost 8 bases, and 14 bases lay in between. CDR3 in DNA: TGTGCCAGTAGTACCTTGGGGGGTGAAGGCTACACCTTC. Its protein product is CASSTLGGEGYTF.

The chain couples TRBV10-3 to TRBJ2-3, with 8 bases aligning to TRBD2. There are 14 residues in the CDR3. Trimming at V came to 5 bases and at J to 3 bases, leaving 4 bases not matched to a gene. CDR1 and CDR2 from the germline V gene are ENHRY and SYGVKD. CDR3 sequence: CAISLAGTTDTQYF. CDR3 nucleotide sequence: TGTGCCATCAGTCTAGCGGGTACGACAGATACGCAGTATTTT.